This entry describes one TCR beta chain. The sample holds other DNA sequences that translate to the same CDR3. V lost 6 bases to trimming and J lost 3 bases, with 8 bases between them. Germline CDR1 and CDR2: SNHLY and FYNNEI. The CDR3 is 12 amino acids. These data originate in a study of cytomegalovirus exposure and HLA in healthy donors. The PCR was carried out with 60 Vbeta primers and 13 Jbeta primers. Sequencing was performed with immunoSEQ multiplex PCR; in TCRdb, only in-frame clones are kept and a portion is missing. The profile shows over 150,000 clones, 77% of them singletons. The TCR sequence derives from a woman aged 60-75 years in good health and CMV-seropositive. Sequencing input: PBMCs. This chain links TRBV2 with TRBJ2-5, with D possibly being TRBD1 (5 bases). The CDR3 is CASSAQEETQYF. CDR3 DNA: TGTGCCAGCAGCGCACAGGAAGAGACCCAGTACTTC.